These T cell receptor beta chains were read from a single sample in a study of blood T cell repertoires in COVID-19. Using immunoSEQ multiplex PCR, the repertoire was profiled, and TCRdb retains in-frame clones only, with some absent. The table lists around 200,000 clones, around 88% of them singletons. The sample consisted of peripheral blood. The receptor source for this set is a woman aged 45 to 65 with acute or convalescent COVID-19. CDR3s include the opening cysteine and the closing phenylalanine or tryptophan. D genes are given only for firm matches. Clone size, where shown, is once, few, many, or a class for clones that have expanded.

len	d_gene	j_gene	v_gene	abundance	CDR3nt	CDR3aa
16	NA	TRBJ1-4	TRBV29-1	NA	TGCAGCGTTGCGGGGGGAAACCAGAAGGCTAATGAAAAACTGTTTTTT	CSVAGGNQKANEKLFF
15	NA	TRBJ1-5	TRBV5-1	NA	TGCGCCAGCAGCTTGAGTGGGGGCCGCAATCAGCCCCAGCATTTT	CASSLSGGRNQPQHF
15	TRBD2	TRBJ2-2	TRBV7-9	few	TGTGCCAGCAGCTCCTCGCGGGGGGCTGCCGGGGAGCTGTTTTTT	CASSSSRGAAGELFF
14	TRBD2	TRBJ2-2	TRBV30	few	TGTGCCTACAACCGGGGACTAGCGTTCGGGGAGCTGTTTTTT	CAYNRGLAFGELFF
15	NA	TRBJ2-5	TRBV11-2	NA	TGTGCCAGCAGCTTAGGCCCGGGGGAAGGGGAGACCCAGTACTTC	CASSLGPGEGETQYF
16	NA	TRBJ2-5	TRBV11-2	NA	TGTGCCAGCAGCTCCCTAAGGATCTTTCAGGGAGAGACCCAGTACTTC	CASSSLRIFQGETQYF
13	TRBD1	TRBJ1-4	TRBV28	NA	TGTGCCAGCAGTTTAACTAACAGGGGCGGGGTGTTTTTT	CASSLTNRGGVFF
14	NA	TRBJ2-1	TRBV27	NA	TGTGCCAGCAGTTTGGGGCAGGGTTGGAATGAGCAGTTCTTC	CASSLGQGWNEQFF
15	TRBD1	TRBJ2-2	TRBV6-5	NA	TGTGCCAGCGGCTCCGGGACAGGGAACACCGGGGAGCTGTTTTTT	CASGSGTGNTGELFF
12	NA	TRBJ2-6	TRBV18	NA	TGTGCCAGCTCACCACGAGACAACGTCCTGACTTTC	CASSPRDNVLTF
11	NA	TRBJ2-3	TRBV6-6	NA	TGTGCCAGTCGATCGGTGGATACGCAGTATTTT	CASRSVDTQYF
14	NA	TRBJ1-2	TRBV5-6	NA	TGTGCCAGCAGCTCCCAGGGGAGAGGCTATGGCTACACCTTC	CASSSQGRGYGYTF
17	TRBD1	TRBJ1-2	TRBV10-3	NA	TGTGCCATCAGTGAAAAAACTACGGGACAGACGCGCTATGGCTACACCTTC	CAISEKTTGQTRYGYTF
18	NA	TRBJ2-2	TRBV9	NA	TGTGCCAGCAGCGTAAAGTGGTCGGGCGGGACGAACACCGGGGAGCTGTTTTTT	CASSVKWSGGTNTGELFF
15	TRBD1	TRBJ1-5	TRBV24-1	NA	TGTGCCACCAGTGATTCCCGACAGGGAGCCATCCCCCAGCATTTT	CATSDSRQGAIPQHF
12	TRBD2	TRBJ2-1	TRBV2	NA	TGTGCCAGCAGCAAACTAGCGAAAGAGCAGTTCTTC	CASSKLAKEQFF
14	TRBD1	TRBJ2-7	TRBV19	NA	TGTGCCAGTAGCGGACAGGGGGTGAGAGACGAGCAGTACTTC	CASSGQGVRDEQYF
16	TRBD2	TRBJ2-3	TRBV2	NA	TGTGCCAGCAGTGAACCTCTAGCGGGAGGAACAGATACGCAGTATTTT	CASSEPLAGGTDTQYF
14	NA	TRBJ2-3	TRBV10-3	NA	TGTGCCATCAGTGAGGTAGCCCACACAGATACGCAGTATTTT	CAISEVAHTDTQYF
15	TRBD2	TRBJ2-7	TRBV11-1	NA	TGTGCCAGCAGACTGCGGGAGAAGGGGTCCTACGAGCAGTACTTC	CASRLREKGSYEQYF
11	NA	TRBJ2-1	TRBV5-6	few	TGTGCCAGCAGCTTTAACAATGAGCAGTTCTTC	CASSFNNEQFF
16	TRBD2	TRBJ2-7	TRBV28	once	TGTGCCAGCAGGTTATATGGGCTAGCGGGGAGCTACGAGCAGTACTTC	CASRLYGLAGSYEQYF
12	NA	TRBJ2-1	TRBV3-1/TRBV3-2	once	TGTGCCAGCAGCATAAGGGGCAATGAGCAGTTCTTC	CASSIRGNEQFF
17	TRBD1	TRBJ1-3	TRBV27	NA	TGTGCCAGCAGTTTTAAGGGGGCGTCTTTATCTGGAAACACCATATATTTT	CASSFKGASLSGNTIYF
14	TRBD1	TRBJ1-1	TRBV5-1	NA	TGCGCCAGCGCCCAGGGGGTCGGGGACACTGAAGCTTTCTTT	CASAQGVGDTEAFF
13	NA	TRBJ2-2	TRBV11-3	NA	TGTGCCAGCAGCCCCCGGGACACCGGGGAGCTGTTTTTT	CASSPRDTGELFF
21	TRBD1	TRBJ2-6	TRBV18	NA	TGTGCCAGCTCACCCCTTCGGGCAGGGGGTCGGAGGAGCTCTGGGGCCAACGTCCTGACTTTC	CASSPLRAGGRRSSGANVLTF
14	NA	TRBJ2-7	TRBV6-5	NA	TGTGCCAGCAATCAAAGACAGCCCCGTCCCCAGCAGTACTTC	CASNQRQPRPQQYF
15	NA	TRBJ2-2	TRBV28	NA	TGTGCCAGCAGTTTAGCGGGGGCGGGCACCGGGGAGCTGTTTTTT	CASSLAGAGTGELFF
14	NA	TRBJ1-1	TRBV18	once	TGTGCCAGCTCACGGGGCAGCATGAACACTGAAGCTTTCTTT	CASSRGSMNTEAFF
15	TRBD2	TRBJ2-1	TRBV6-2/TRBV6-3	NA	TGTGCCAGCAGTTACTTTCGGACTAGTAATGATGAGCAGTTCTTC	CASSYFRTSNDEQFF
15	TRBD1	TRBJ1-1	TRBV3-1/TRBV3-2	many	TGTGCCAGCAGCCCGTATACCGGGACAGGAGCAGAAGCTTTCTTT	CASSPYTGTGAEAFF
12	NA	TRBJ1-2	TRBV19	NA	TGTGCCAGTAGTATGCGTAACTATGGCTACACCTTC	CASSMRNYGYTF
15	TRBD2	TRBJ2-3	TRBV9	NA	TGTGCCAGCAGCGCGGGACTAGCGAACACAGATACGCAGTATTTT	CASSAGLANTDTQYF
13	NA	TRBJ2-5	TRBV29-1	NA	TGCAGCGTTTTAGAATCTCCCGAAGAGACCCAGTACTTC	CSVLESPEETQYF
11	NA	TRBJ2-7	TRBV20-1	NA	TGCAGTGCGGGCCGCTCCTACGAGCAGTACTTC	CSAGRSYEQYF
17	TRBD2	TRBJ2-1	TRBV18	NA	TGTGCCAGCTCACCACTCCCAGCGGGAGGGACCTACAATGAGCAGTTCTTC	CASSPLPAGGTYNEQFF
14	NA	TRBJ1-5	TRBV30	NA	TGTGCCTGGAGGGGTTTCGGATCGGGTCAGCCCCAGCATTTT	CAWRGFGSGQPQHF
15	NA	TRBJ2-7	TRBV6-2/TRBV6-3	NA	TGTGCCAGCAGTTACGGAGGGGCACTCTCCTACGAGCAGTACTTC	CASSYGGALSYEQYF
14	NA	TRBJ2-7	TRBV11-2	NA	TGTGCCAGCAGCCCACCAGGGTTCACCTACGAGCAGTACTTC	CASSPPGFTYEQYF
17	TRBD2	TRBJ2-2	TRBV6-1	NA	TGTGCCAGCAGTGAAGCGGCGGGACTAGCGATTACCGGGGAGCTGTTTTTT	CASSEAAGLAITGELFF
12	NA	TRBJ2-1	TRBV6-5	NA	TGTGCCAGCAGTTTACAGTACAATGAGCAGTTCTTC	CASSLQYNEQFF
15	NA	TRBJ2-7	TRBV5-1	NA	TGCGCCAGCAGCCCCGGACAGAGAAGCTCCTACGAGCAGTACTTC	CASSPGQRSSYEQYF
15	NA	TRBJ1-1	TRBV6-6	NA	TGTGCCAGCAGTTACCCCCAGGGGATGAACACTGAAGCTTTCTTT	CASSYPQGMNTEAFF
14	NA	TRBJ2-1	TRBV11-2	NA	TGTGCCAGCAGCTTAGATCGGGGTACCAATGAGCAGTTCTTC	CASSLDRGTNEQFF
14	NA	TRBJ2-5	TRBV19	NA	TGTGCCAGTAGGTCCTGGCTTCCACCGGAGACCCAGTACTTC	CASRSWLPPETQYF
13	NA	TRBJ2-1	TRBV19	NA	TGTGCCAGTGGCGGCGGGGGCCACAATGAGCAGTTCTTC	CASGGGGHNEQFF
17	TRBD2	TRBJ2-1	TRBV19	NA	TGTGCCAGTAGTCCAAGCCAAACGGGACTAAAAGACAATGAGCAGTTCTTC	CASSPSQTGLKDNEQFF